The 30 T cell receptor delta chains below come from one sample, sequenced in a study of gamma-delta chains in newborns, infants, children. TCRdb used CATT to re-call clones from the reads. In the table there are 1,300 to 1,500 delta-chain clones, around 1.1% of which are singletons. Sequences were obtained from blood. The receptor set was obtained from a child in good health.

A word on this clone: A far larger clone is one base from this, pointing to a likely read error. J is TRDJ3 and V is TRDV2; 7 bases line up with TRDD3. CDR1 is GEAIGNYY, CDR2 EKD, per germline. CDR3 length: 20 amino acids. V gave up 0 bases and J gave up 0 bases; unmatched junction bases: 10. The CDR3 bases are TGTGCCTGTGACACCCTGGGGGTTACTTCTGGCTCCTGGGACACCCGACAGATGTTTTTC. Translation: CACDTLGVTSGSWDTRQMFF.

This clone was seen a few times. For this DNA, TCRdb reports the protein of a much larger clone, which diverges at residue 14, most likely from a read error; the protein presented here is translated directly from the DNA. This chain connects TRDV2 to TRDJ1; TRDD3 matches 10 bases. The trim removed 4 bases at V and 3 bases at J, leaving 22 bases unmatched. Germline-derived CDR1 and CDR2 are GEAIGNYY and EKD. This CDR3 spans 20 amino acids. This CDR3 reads CACDPLGGYPTKRRADKLIF. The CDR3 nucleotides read TGTGCCTGTGATCCCCTTGGGGGATACCCAACTAAACGCCGTGCCGATAAACTCATCTTT.

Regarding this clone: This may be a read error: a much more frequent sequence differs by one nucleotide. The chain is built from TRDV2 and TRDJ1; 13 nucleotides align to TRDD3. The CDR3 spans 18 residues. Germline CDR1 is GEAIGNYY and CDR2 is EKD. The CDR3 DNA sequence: TGTGCCTGTGGCACCCTCCCACTGGGGGATACGTACACCGATAAACTCATCTTT. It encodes CACGTLPLGDTYTDKLIF.

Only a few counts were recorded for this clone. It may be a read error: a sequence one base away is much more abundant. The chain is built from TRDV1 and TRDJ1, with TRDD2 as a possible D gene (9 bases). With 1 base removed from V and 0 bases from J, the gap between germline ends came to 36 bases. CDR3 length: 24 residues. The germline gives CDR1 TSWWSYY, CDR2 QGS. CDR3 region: CALGEQSAFLPPYWGLGYTDKLIF. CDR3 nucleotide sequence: TGTGCTCTTGGGGAACAATCGGCCTTCCTACCTCCTTACTGGGGGCTAGGCTACACCGATAAACTCATCTTT.

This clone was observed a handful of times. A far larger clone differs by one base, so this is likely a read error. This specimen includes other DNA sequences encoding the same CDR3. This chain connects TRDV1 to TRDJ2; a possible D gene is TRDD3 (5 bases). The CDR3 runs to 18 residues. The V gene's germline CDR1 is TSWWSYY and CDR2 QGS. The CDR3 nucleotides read TGTGCTCTTGGGGTAGACCGTTTCCCTTGGGGCTTGACAGCACAACTCTTCTTC. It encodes CALGVDRFPWGLTAQLFF.

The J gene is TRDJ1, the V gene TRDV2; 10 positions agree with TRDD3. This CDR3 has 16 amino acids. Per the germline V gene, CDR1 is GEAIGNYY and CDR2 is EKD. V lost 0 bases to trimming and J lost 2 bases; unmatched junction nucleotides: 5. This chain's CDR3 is CACDTVVLGDTDKLIF. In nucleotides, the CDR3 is TGTGCCTGTGACACCGTAGTACTGGGGGATACCGATAAACTCATCTTT.

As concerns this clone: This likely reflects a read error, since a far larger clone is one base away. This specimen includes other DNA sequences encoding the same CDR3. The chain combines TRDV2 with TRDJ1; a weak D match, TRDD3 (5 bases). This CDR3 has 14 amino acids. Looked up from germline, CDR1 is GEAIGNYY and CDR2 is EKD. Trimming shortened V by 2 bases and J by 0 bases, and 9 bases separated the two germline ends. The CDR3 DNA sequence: TGTGCCTGTGACAAGCTGGGAGACACCGATAAACTCATCTTT. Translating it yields CACDKLGDTDKLIF.

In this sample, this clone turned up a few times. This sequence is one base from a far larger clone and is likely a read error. The CDR3 DNA sequence: TGTGCCTGTGACACCGTGAGCGTGGGGGGCTACCGCTCAGGCCTCATCTTT. Translation: CACDTVSVGGYRSGLIF. This chain connects TRDV2 to TRDJ1; D may be TRDD3 (6 bases). This CDR3 has 17 residues. Trimming took 0 bases from V and 11 from J, leaving 27 bases between them. The germline V gene encodes CDR1 GEAIGNYY and CDR2 EKD.

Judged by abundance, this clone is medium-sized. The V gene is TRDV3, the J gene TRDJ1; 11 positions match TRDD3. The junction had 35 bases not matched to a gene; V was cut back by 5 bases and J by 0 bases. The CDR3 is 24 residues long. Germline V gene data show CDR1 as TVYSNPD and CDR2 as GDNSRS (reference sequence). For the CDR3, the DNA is TGTGCCAAGGTGCTGCGACTTCGGGACCAGGGCAAGTGGGGGATACGACCGGACACCGATAAACTCATCTTT. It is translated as CAKVLRLRDQGKWGIRPDTDKLIF.

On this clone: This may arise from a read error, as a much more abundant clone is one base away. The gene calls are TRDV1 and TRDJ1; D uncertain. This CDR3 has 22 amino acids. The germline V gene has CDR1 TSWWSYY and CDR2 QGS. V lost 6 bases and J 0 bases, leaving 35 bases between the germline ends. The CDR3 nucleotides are TGTGCTCTTGGCCTCAAACACAGGGGCTACGTCGAGTGGGTTATCAACACCGATAAACTCATCTTT. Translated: CALGLKHRGYVEWVINTDKLIF.

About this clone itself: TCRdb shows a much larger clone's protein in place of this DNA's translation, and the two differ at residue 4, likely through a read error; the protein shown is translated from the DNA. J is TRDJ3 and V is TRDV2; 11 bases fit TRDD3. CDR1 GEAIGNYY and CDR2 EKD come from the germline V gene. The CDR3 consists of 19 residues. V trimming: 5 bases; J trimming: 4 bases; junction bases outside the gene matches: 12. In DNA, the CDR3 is TGTGCCTGTGTCACTCTGGGGGATACTGCGTCATGGGACACCCGACAGATGTTTTTC. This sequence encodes CACVTLGDTASWDTRQMFF.

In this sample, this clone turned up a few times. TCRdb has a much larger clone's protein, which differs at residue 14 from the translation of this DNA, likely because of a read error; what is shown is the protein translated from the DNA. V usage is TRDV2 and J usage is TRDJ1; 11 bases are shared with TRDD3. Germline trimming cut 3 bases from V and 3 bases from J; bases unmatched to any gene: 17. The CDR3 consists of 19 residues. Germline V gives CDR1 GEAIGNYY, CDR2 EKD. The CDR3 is CACDLVRLGDTSYADKLIF. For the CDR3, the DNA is TGTGCCTGTGACCTCGTACGGCTGGGGGATACTTCGTACGCCGATAAACTCATCTTT.

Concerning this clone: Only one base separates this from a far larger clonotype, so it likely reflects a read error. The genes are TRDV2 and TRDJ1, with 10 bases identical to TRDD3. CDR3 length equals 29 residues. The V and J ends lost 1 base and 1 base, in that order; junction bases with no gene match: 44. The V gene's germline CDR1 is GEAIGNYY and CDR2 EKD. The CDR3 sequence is CACDTVNSGQTYRGLPGDTTLGGTDKLIF. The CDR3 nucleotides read TGTGCCTGTGACACTGTCAACTCCGGGCAAACCTACCGTGGGTTACCGGGGGATACGACCCTGGGTGGCACCGATAAACTCATCTTT.

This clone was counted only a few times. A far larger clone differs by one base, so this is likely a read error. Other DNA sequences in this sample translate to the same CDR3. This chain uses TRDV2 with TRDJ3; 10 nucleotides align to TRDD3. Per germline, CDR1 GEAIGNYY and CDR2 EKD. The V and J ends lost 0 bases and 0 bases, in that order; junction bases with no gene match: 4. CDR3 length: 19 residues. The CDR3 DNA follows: TGTGCCTGTGACACCAACTGGGGGATGAACTCCTGGGACACCCGACAGATGTTTTTC. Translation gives CACDTNWGMNSWDTRQMFF.

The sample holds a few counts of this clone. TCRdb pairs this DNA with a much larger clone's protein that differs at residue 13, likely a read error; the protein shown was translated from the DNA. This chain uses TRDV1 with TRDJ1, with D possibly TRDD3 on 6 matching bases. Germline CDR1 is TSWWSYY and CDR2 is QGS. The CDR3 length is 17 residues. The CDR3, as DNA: TGTGCTCTTGGGGTCTACTTCTGGGGCTCCGACACCGGTAAACTCATCTTT. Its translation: CALGVYFWGSDTGKLIF.

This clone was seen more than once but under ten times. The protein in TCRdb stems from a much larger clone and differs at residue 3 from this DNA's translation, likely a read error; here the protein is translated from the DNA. CDR3 residues: CAWDTVPGGPYTDKLIF. In nucleotides, the CDR3 is TGCGCCTGGGACACCGTACCCGGGGGACCTTACACCGATAAACTCATCTTT. V usage is TRDV2 and J usage is TRDJ1, with D perhaps matching TRDD3 (6 bases). Germline V gene sequence: CDR1 GEAIGNYY, CDR2 EKD. The CDR3 spans 17 residues.

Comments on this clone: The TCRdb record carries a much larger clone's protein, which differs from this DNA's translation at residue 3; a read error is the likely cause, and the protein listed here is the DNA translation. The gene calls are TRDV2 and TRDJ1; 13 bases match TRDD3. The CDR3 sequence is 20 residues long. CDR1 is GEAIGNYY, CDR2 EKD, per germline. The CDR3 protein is CARDQLSTGGYGGYTDKLIF. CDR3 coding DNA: TGTGCCCGTGACCAATTAAGTACTGGGGGATACGGGGGGTACACCGATAAACTCATCTTT.

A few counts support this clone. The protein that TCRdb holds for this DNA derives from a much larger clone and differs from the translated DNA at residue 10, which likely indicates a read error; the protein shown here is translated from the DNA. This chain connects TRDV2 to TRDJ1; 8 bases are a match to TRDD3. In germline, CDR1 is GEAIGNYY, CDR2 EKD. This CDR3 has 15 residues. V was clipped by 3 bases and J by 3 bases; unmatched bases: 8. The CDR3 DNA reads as TGTGCCTGTGACGCACTGGGGGCTAACGCCGATAAACTCATCTTT. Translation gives CACDALGANADKLIF.

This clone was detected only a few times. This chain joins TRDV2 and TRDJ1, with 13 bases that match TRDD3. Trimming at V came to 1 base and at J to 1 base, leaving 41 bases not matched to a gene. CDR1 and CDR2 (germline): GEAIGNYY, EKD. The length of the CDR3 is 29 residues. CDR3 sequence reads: CACDTVNSGQTYRGLLGDTTLSGTDKLIF. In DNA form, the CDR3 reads TGTGCCTGTGACACTGTTAACTCCGGGCAAACCTACCGTGGGTTACTGGGGGATACGACCCTGAGTGGCACCGATAAACTCATCTTT.

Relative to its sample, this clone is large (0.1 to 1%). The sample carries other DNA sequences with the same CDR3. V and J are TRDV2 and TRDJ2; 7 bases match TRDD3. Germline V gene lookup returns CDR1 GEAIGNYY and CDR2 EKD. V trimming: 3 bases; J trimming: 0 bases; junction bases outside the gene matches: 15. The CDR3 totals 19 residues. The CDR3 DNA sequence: TGTGCCTGTGACGCCTGGGGGGCACCTAACGAAGCTTTGACAGCACAACTCTTCTTT. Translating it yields CACDAWGAPNEALTAQLFF.

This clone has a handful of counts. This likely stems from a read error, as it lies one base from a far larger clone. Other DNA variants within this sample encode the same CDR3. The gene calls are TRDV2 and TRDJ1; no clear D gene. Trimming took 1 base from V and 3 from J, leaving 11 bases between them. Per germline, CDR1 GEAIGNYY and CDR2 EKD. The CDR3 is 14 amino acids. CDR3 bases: TGTGCCTGTGACACTGTCCCAGGGCCCGATAAACTCATCTTT. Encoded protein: CACDTVPGPDKLIF.

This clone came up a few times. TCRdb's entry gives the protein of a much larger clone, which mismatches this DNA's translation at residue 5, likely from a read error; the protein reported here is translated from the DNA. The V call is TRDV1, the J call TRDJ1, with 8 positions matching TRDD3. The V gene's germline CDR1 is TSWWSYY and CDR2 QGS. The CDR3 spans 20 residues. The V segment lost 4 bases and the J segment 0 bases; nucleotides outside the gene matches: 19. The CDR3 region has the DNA TGTGCTCTTGGGGGACAGTCCTACTCCACACTGGGGGTCCACACCGATAAACTCATCTTT. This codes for CALGGQSYSTLGVHTDKLIF.

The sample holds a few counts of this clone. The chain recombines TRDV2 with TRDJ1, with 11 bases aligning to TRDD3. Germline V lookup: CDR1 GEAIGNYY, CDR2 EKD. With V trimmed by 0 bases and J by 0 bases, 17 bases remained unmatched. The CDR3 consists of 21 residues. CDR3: CACDTVLGGGYARGNTDKLIF. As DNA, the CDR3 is TGTGCCTGTGACACCGTGCTTGGTGGGGGATACGCGAGAGGGAACACCGATAAACTCATCTTT.

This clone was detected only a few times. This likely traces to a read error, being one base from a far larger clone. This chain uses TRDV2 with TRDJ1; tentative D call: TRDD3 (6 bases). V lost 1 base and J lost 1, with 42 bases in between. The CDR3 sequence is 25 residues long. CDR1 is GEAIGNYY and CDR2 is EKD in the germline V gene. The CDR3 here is CACDTLLVPAFEGDAHTPPTDKLIF. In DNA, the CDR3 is TGTGCCTGTGACACTCTCCTCGTTCCAGCCTTTGAAGGGGATGCGCACACGCCTCCCACCGATAAACTCATCTTT.

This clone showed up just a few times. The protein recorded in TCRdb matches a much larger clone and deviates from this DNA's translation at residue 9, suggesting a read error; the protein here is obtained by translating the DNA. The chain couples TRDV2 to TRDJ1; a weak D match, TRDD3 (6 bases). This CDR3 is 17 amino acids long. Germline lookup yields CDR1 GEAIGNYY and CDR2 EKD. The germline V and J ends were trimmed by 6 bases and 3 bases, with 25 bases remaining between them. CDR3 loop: CACTALGINLGPDKLIF. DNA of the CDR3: TGTGCCTGTACCGCCTTGGGGATTAATTTGGGTCCCGATAAACTCATCTTT.

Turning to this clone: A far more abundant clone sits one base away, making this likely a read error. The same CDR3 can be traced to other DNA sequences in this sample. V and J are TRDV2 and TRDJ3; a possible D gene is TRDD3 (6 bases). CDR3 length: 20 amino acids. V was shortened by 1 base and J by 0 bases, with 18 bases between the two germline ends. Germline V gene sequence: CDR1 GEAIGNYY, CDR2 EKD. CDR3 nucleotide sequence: TGTGCCTGTGACACGGGCTGGGGCATATCGAGCTCCTGGGACACCCGACAGATGTTTTTC. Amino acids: CACDTGWGISSSWDTRQMFF.

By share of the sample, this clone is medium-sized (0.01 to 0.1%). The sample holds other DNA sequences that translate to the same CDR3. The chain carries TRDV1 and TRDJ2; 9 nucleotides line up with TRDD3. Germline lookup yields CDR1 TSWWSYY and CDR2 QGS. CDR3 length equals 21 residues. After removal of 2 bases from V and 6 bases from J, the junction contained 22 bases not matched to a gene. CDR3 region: CALGECLFQRFRGYEAAQLFF. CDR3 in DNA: TGTGCTCTTGGGGAATGCTTGTTTCAGCGGTTTAGGGGATACGAAGCAGCACAACTCTTCTTT.

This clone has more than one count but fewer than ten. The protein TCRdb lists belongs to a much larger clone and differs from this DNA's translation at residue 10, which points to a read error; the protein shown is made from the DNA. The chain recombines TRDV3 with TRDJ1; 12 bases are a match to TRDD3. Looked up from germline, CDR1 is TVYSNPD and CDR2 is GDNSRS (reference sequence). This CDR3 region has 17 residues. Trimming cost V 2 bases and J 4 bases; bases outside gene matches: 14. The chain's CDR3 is CAFVPGGYARGFDKLIF. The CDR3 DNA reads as TGTGCCTTTGTGCCTGGGGGATACGCGAGAGGATTCGATAAACTCATCTTT.

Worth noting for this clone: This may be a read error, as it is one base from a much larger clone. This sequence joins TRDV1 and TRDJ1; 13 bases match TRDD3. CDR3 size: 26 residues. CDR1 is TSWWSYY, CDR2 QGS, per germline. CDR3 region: CAPGEGSSYWYWGIRVSPKYTDKLIF. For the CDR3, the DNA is TGTGCTCCTGGGGAGGGGTCTTCCTACTGGTACTGGGGGATACGCGTATCCCCCAAATACACCGATAAACTCATCTTT.

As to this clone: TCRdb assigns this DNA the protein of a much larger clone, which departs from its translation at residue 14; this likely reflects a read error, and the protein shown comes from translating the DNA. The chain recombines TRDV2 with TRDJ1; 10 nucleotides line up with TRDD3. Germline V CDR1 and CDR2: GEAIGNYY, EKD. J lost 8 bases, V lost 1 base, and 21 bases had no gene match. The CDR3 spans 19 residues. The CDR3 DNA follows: TGTGCCTGTGACACACTTCCTACGACTCCGGGGGATACGATAGGGAAACTCATCTTT. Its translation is CACDTLPTTPGDTIGKLIF.